Listed below are T cell receptor beta chains from one sample, sequenced in a study of molecular identifiers for immune sequencing clone quantification. TCRdb re-called the PCR reads through MiXCR, storing one row per CDR3 protein. The table records about 640,000 distinct CDR3 sequences, approximately 20% of them present only once. Sequenced: naive CD8+ T cells from blood, with Jurkat cell RNA spiked in. These receptor sequences come from a human donor in good health. Some libraries in this study had Jurkat cell RNA spiked in. Each CDR3 is given with its conserved first and last residue. The order of the fields is J gene, V gene, D gene, clone size, CDR3 DNA, CDR3 protein. The D gene is left open where the match is weak. Only some rows state a clone size, as once, few, many or a class for expanded clones.

>TRBJ2-5|TRBV11-2|TRBD2|NA
TGTGCCAGCAGCTTAGGACTAGCGGGGAAACAAGAGACCCAGTACTTC
CASSLGLAGKQETQYF
>TRBJ1-1|TRBV19|NA|NA
TGTGCCAGTAGAATCCTTTGGGGGGGGGTCGCTGAAGCTTTCTTT
CASRILWGGVAEAFF
>TRBJ2-1|TRBV7-9|TRBD2|many
TGTGCCAGCAGCTTAGTGGGGGAGGGCCGATCCTACAATGAGCAGTTCTTC
CASSLVGEGRSYNEQFF
>TRBJ2-5|TRBV7-9|NA|many
TGTGCCAGCAGCCTCCCACCGGAGACCCAGTACTTC
CASSLPPETQYF
>TRBJ2-4|TRBV29-1|NA|many
TGCAGCGTTGAAGGTCAGGGGCCCGGGCCCCTAGCCAAAAACATTCAGTACTTC
CSVEGQGPGPLAKNIQYF
>TRBJ2-7|TRBV25-1|NA|many
TGTGCCAGCAGTCCGGGGTTCACGTACGAGCAGTACTTC
CASSPGFTYEQYF
>TRBJ1-4|TRBV11-3|NA|NA
TGTGCCAGCAGCCCAAAACCGTGGTCAGGGGATGAAAAACTGTTTTTT
CASSPKPWSGDEKLFF
>TRBJ1-4|TRBV20-1|TRBD1|many
TGCAGTGCTAGAGATCTAGCAGGGGGTGAGGAAAAACTGTTTTTT
CSARDLAGGEEKLFF
>TRBJ2-7|TRBV29-1|NA|many
TGCAGCGTTGAGGAGACGGGATCCTACGAGCAGTACTTC
CSVEETGSYEQYF
>TRBJ2-3|TRBV27|TRBD2|NA
TGTGCCAGCAGTTCTCTAGCGGGGGTAGCACGTTATGCAGATACGCAGTATTTT
CASSSLAGVARYADTQYF
>TRBJ1-5|TRBV30|NA|few
TGTGCCTGGGACGGGGGGCACCAGCCCCAGCATTTT
CAWDGGHQPQHF
>TRBJ2-6|TRBV4-3|NA|NA
TGCGCCAGCGGCCAGGGGTATGGGGCCAACGTCCTGACTTTC
CASGQGYGANVLTF
>TRBJ2-7|TRBV11-2|NA|once
TGTGCCAGCAGCTTAGGAGATAGGAGCTCCTACGAGCAGTACTTC
CASSLGDRSSYEQYF
>TRBJ1-4|TRBV4-1|NA|many
TGCGCCAGCAGCCAACCTGGGCAGGGAACTAATGAAAAACTGTTTTTT
CASSQPGQGTNEKLFF
>TRBJ2-1|TRBV7-7|TRBD2|NA
TGTGCTAGCAGCTTAGGGACTAGCGGGAGGGATGAGCAGTTCTTC
CASSLGTSGRDEQFF
>TRBJ2-7|TRBV4-2|TRBD2|many
TGTGCCAGCAGCCAAGATTGGGGTCGTCTAGCGGGAGGGGACTACGAGCAGTACTTC
CASSQDWGRLAGGDYEQYF
>TRBJ2-7|TRBV5-4|NA|many
TGTGCCAGCAGCTTGGCCTTCGACAGCTCCTACGAGCAGTACTTC
CASSLAFDSSYEQYF
>TRBJ1-5|TRBV28|TRBD1|NA
TGTGCCAGCAGGACGACAGGGCACAGCAATCAGCCCCAGCATTTT
CASRTTGHSNQPQHF
>TRBJ2-7|TRBV30|NA|many
TGTGCCTGGAGTGAACTCTCCTACGAGCAGTACTTC
CAWSELSYEQYF
>TRBJ1-1|TRBV25-1|NA|many
TGTGCCAGCAGACATTGGACAGAGAACACTGAAGCTTTCTTT
CASRHWTENTEAFF
>TRBJ2-7|TRBV3-1|NA|many
TGTGCCAGCAGCCCCGGGGGAGGCCCCTACGAGCAGTACTTC
CASSPGGGPYEQYF
>TRBJ1-5|TRBV23-1|TRBD1|many
TGCGCCAGCGTTCCGGGACAGGGTGAGAACAGCAATCAGCCCCAGCATTTT
CASVPGQGENSNQPQHF
>TRBJ2-3|TRBV27|TRBD2|many
TGTGCCAGCAGTTTTGTAGCGGGGAACACAGATACGCAGTATTTT
CASSFVAGNTDTQYF
>TRBJ2-2|TRBV3-1|TRBD2|NA
TGTGCCAGCAACCAAGTCACTAGCGGGGGCGCGAACACCGGGGAGCTGTCTTTT
CASNQVTSGGANTGELSF
>TRBJ2-7|TRBV12-3/TRBV12-4|TRBD1|NA
TGTGCCAGCAGTTCTCCGGGACAGGGGGTCGACGAGCAGTACTTC
CASSSPGQGVDEQYF
>TRBJ2-3|TRBV30|NA|many
TGTGCCTGGACTACGGGAACCCCTGGAGATACGCAGTATTTT
CAWTTGTPGDTQYF
>TRBJ2-7|TRBV2|NA|many
TGTGCCAGCAGTGAACTGAGAGCACACGAGCAGTACTTC
CASSELRAHEQYF
>TRBJ2-1|TRBV9|NA|few
TGTGCCACCACCTCCGGGCGGGGGCGTGAGGATGAGCAGTTCTTC
CATTSGRGREDEQFF
>TRBJ2-2|TRBV29-1|NA|many
TGCAGCGTATGGGTCGTAACCGGGGAGCTGTTTTTT
CSVWVVTGELFF
>TRBJ2-6|TRBV12-3/TRBV12-4|NA|many
TGTGCCACCAACTCTGGGGCCAACGTCCTGACTTTC
CATNSGANVLTF
>TRBJ2-1|TRBV28|NA|many
TGTGCCAGCAGTTTATTCTCTAGCCCATATCAGGATGAGCAGTTCTTC
CASSLFSSPYQDEQFF
>TRBJ2-7|TRBV7-9|TRBD2|many
TGTGCCAGCAGCCACGGGACTACCCTCTACGAGCAGTACTTC
CASSHGTTLYEQYF
>TRBJ1-3|TRBV6-6|NA|NA
TGTGCCAGCAGTTCCTCTTCCCGGGATACTGGAAGCACCATATATTTT
CASSSSSRDTGSTIYF
>TRBJ2-1|TRBV4-3|NA|NA
TGCGCCAGCAGCCAAACTACTAGCCGCTCCTACAATGAGCGGTTCTTC
CASSQTTSRSYNERFF
>TRBJ2-7|TRBV9|TRBD2|NA
TGTGCCAGCAGCGTTGGGACTAGCGGCCCATACGAGCAGTACTTC
CASSVGTSGPYEQYF
>TRBJ2-1|TRBV11-2|NA|many
TGTGCCAGCAGCCTACAAAAGGCTGCCTACAATGAGCAGTTCTTC
CASSLQKAAYNEQFF
>TRBJ1-5|TRBV19|TRBD1|many
TGTGCCAGTAGTATATGGACAGGGGATAGCAATCAGCCCCAGCATTTT
CASSIWTGDSNQPQHF
>TRBJ2-5|TRBV7-8|TRBD2|NA
TGTGCCAGCAGCTTCCCCCTAGCGGGGGGGGCGAGCTTTCAAGAGACCCAGTACTTC
CASSFPLAGGASFQETQYF